This TCR beta chain came from a study of T cell repertoires in cytomegalovirus infection. Study information: Based on public TCR beta signatures, there were indications of CMV infection and of a matching HLA type. Study-wide results and limits: Clonotypes of TCR beta that were HLA-C-restricted and CMV-specific dominated the ex vivo response.

TCRdb independently ran MiXCR on the reads; one entry per CDR3 protein. This sample has about 700,000 distinct CDR3 sequences, with about 30% found just once. This clonotype showed up just a few times. Its matching antigen is unknown. A read error may produce the germline difference seen at one junction end. The CDR3 consists of 13 residues. The input for sequencing was cultured PBMCs, taken from culture after CMV antigen stimulation. This sequence originates from a human donor in good health (CMV status not recorded). Some clones in this sample may be carry-over from other donors' samples. This chain links TRBV5-3 with TRBJ1-3; D might be TRBD1 (6 bases). TRBV5-3 falls under the ORF class, with uncertain function. The CDR3 region has the DNA TGTGCCAGCAGCTTGACAGGAGTGAACACCATATATTTT. Protein: CASSLTGVNTIYF.